These T cell receptor beta chains were read from a single sample in a study of identifying expanded T cells in peripheral blood. Only in-frame clones appear in the TCRdb table, and some are missing; sequencing was by immunoSEQ multiplex PCR. This table holds tens of thousands of clones, about 83% found once. Sequenced material: blood. These TCRs come from a person aged 18 to 70 in good health. Each CDR3 is given with its conserved first and last residue.

j_gene: TRBJ2-5
v_gene: TRBV7-6
CDR3aa: CASSLLSSGSLVVSETQYF

j_gene: TRBJ1-1
v_gene: TRBV19
CDR3aa: CASNREGGVGMNTEAFF

j_gene: TRBJ2-2
v_gene: TRBV28
CDR3aa: CASRQRWGLNTGELFF

j_gene: TRBJ2-2
v_gene: TRBV21-1
CDR3aa: CASSKVGLAENTGELFF

j_gene: TRBJ2-1
v_gene: TRBV10-3
CDR3aa: CAISVSSNEQFF

j_gene: TRBJ1-4
v_gene: TRBV29-1
CDR3aa: CSVGAGSNEKLFF

j_gene: TRBJ2-1
v_gene: TRBV7-2
CDR3aa: CASSLSPGLAGVNEQFF

j_gene: TRBJ2-7
v_gene: TRBV2
CDR3aa: CASSPQAPAYEQYF

j_gene: TRBJ1-4
v_gene: TRBV4-1
CDR3aa: CASSRTATNEKLFF

j_gene: TRBJ1-1
v_gene: TRBV9
CDR3aa: CASSEGDRGTSYEAFF

j_gene: TRBJ2-1
v_gene: TRBV28
CDR3aa: CASSLGTGNEQFF

j_gene: TRBJ1-3
v_gene: TRBV4-2
CDR3aa: CASSQPLTDQGVPGNTIYF

j_gene: TRBJ2-1
v_gene: TRBV7-2
CDR3aa: CASSLAGGPYNEQFF

j_gene: TRBJ2-7
v_gene: TRBV14
CDR3aa: CASSPQQGGPQQYF

j_gene: TRBJ2-1
v_gene: TRBV7-9
CDR3aa: CASSLWTSGNEQFF

j_gene: TRBJ2-6
v_gene: TRBV2
CDR3aa: CASSLSGTALTGANVLTF

j_gene: TRBJ2-2
v_gene: TRBV10-3
CDR3aa: CAIRKDNANTGELFF

j_gene: TRBJ1-1
v_gene: TRBV19
CDR3aa: CASSNPTGGEYTEAFF

j_gene: TRBJ1-2
v_gene: TRBV14
CDR3aa: CASSLDRTGYTF

j_gene: TRBJ1-5
v_gene: TRBV10-3
CDR3aa: CAISDAGNAQPQHF

j_gene: TRBJ1-4
v_gene: TRBV7-9
CDR3aa: CASSLAFLVGGEKLFF

j_gene: TRBJ2-1
v_gene: TRBV19
CDR3aa: CASSVGLAGGKGSYNEQFF

j_gene: TRBJ2-3
v_gene: TRBV10-3
CDR3aa: CAISELVGGSTDTQYF

j_gene: TRBJ2-3
v_gene: TRBV7-7
CDR3aa: CASSLGLAGNTDTQYF

j_gene: TRBJ1-2
v_gene: TRBV5-5
CDR3aa: CASSLGQGPLSGYTF

j_gene: TRBJ1-1
v_gene: TRBV6-1
CDR3aa: CASGMLTRNTEAFF

j_gene: TRBJ2-1
v_gene: TRBV18
CDR3aa: CASSPMGTTGNEQFF

j_gene: TRBJ2-2
v_gene: TRBV7-9
CDR3aa: CASSTTGLAGLANTGELFF

j_gene: TRBJ2-1
v_gene: TRBV6-1
CDR3aa: CASSRLYNEQFF

j_gene: TRBJ2-2
v_gene: TRBV28
CDR3aa: CASSSGLAAGELFF

j_gene: TRBJ2-1
v_gene: TRBV29-1
CDR3aa: CSVKNYNEQFF

j_gene: TRBJ1-1
v_gene: TRBV27
CDR3aa: CASSYGGYGTEAFF

j_gene: TRBJ1-2
v_gene: TRBV6-1
CDR3aa: CASRGGGAGYTF

j_gene: TRBJ2-3
v_gene: TRBV29-1
CDR3aa: CSVGIAGGGDTQYF

j_gene: TRBJ2-1
v_gene: TRBV4-2
CDR3aa: CASSQAGESSYNEQFF